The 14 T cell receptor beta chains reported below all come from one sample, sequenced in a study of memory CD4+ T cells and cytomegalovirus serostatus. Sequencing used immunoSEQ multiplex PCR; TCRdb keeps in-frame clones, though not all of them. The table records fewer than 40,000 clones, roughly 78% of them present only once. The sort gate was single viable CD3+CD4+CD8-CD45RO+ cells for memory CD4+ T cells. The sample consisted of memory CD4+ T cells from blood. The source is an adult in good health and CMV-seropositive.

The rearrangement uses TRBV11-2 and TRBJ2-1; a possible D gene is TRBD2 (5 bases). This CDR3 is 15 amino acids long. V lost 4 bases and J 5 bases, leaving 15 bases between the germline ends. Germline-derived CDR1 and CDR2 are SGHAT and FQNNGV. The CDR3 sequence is CASSSMERKNNEQFF. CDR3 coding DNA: TGTGCCAGCAGCTCCATGGAGCGGAAAAACAATGAGCAGTTCTTC.

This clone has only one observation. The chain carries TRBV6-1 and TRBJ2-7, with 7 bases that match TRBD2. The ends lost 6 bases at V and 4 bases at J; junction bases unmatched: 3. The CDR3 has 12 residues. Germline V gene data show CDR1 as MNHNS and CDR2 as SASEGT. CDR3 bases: TGTGCCAGCAGAAGGGGAGGGTACGAGCAGTACTTC. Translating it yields CASRRGGYEQYF.

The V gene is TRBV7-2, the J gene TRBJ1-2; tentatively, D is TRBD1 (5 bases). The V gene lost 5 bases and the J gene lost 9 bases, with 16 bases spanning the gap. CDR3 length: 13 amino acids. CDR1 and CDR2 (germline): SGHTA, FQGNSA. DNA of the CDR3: TGTGCCAGCAGCCCGGACTGGACAATGCGCTACACCTTC. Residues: CASSPDWTMRYTF.

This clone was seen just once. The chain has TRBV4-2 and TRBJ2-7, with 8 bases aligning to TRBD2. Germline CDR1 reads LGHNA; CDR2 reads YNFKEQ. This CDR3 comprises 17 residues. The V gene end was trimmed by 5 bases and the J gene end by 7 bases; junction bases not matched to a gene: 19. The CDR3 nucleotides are TGTGCCAGCAGCTTGCCTAGGCGGGGGGCCCTCCCAGAGGAGCAGTACTTC. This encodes CASSLPRRGALPEEQYF.

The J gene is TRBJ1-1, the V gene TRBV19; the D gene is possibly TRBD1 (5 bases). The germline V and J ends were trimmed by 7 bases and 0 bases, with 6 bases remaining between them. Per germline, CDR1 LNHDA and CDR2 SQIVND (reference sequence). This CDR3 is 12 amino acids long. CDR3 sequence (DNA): TGTGCCAGTAAGGACATGAACACTGAAGCTTTCTTT. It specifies CASKDMNTEAFF.

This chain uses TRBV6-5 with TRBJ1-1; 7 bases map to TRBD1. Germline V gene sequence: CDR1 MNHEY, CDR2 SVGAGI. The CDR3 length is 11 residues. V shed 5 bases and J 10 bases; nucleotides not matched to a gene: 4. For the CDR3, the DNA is TGTGCCAGCAGTGACAGGGCGGCAGCTTTCTTT. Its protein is CASSDRAAAFF.

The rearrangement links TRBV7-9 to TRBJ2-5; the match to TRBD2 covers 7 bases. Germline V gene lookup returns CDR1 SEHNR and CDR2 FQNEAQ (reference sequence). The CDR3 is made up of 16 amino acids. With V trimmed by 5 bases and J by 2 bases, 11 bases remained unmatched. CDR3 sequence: CASSPTRGSNQETQYF. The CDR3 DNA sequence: TGTGCCAGCAGCCCCACGCGGGGGTCCAATCAAGAGACCCAGTACTTC.

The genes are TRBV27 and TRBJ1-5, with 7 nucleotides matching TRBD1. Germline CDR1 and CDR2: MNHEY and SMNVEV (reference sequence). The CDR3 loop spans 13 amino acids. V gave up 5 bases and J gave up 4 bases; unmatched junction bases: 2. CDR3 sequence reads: CASSIQGNQPQHF. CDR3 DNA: TGTGCCAGCAGTATACAGGGGAATCAGCCCCAGCATTTT.

CDR3 in amino acids: CASSGKLAASTDTQYF. DNA for the CDR3: TGTGCCAGCAGCGGCAAGCTAGCGGCTAGCACAGATACGCAGTATTTT. The chain joins TRBV9 to TRBJ2-3; the match to TRBD2 covers 7 bases. This CDR3 comprises 16 residues. V lost 3 bases, J lost 0 bases, and 7 bases stayed unmatched. Germline-derived CDR1 and CDR2 are SGDLS and YYNGEE.

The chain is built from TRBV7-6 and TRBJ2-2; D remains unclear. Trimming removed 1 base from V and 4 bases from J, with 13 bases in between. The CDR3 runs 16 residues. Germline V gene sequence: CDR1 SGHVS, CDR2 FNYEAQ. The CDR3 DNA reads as TGTGCCAGCAGCTTAGTACCCCCCCCGAGCACCGGGGAGCTGTTTTTT. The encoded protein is CASSLVPPPSTGELFF.

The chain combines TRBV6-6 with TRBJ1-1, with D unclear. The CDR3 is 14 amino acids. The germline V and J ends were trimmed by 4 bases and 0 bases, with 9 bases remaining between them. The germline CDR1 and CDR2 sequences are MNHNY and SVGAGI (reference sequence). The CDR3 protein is CASSLTNMNTEAFF. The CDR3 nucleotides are TGTGCCAGCAGTTTGACAAACATGAACACTGAAGCTTTCTTT.

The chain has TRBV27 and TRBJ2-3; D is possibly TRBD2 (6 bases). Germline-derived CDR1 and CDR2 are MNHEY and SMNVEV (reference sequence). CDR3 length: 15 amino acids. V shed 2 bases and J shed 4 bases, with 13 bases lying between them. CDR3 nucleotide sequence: TGTGCCAGCAGTTTAGGGGGGAAAAGGTCAGATACGCAGTATTTT. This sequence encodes CASSLGGKRSDTQYF.

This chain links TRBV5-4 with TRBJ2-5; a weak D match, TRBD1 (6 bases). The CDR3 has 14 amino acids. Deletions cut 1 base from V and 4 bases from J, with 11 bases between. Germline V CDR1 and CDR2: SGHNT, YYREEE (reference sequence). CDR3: CASSLYDRPETQYF. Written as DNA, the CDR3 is TGTGCCAGCAGCTTGTATGACAGGCCAGAGACCCAGTACTTC.

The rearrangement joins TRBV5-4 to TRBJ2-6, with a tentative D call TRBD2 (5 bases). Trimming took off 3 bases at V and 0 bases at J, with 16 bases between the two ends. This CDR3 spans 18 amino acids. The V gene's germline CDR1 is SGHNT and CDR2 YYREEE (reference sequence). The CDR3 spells CASSSLGGGSSGANVLTF. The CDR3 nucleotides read TGTGCCAGCAGCTCGCTTGGAGGCGGTAGCTCTGGGGCCAACGTCCTGACTTTC.